Listed below are T cell receptor beta chains from one sample, sequenced in a study of identifying expanded T cells in peripheral blood. Libraries were prepared by immunoSEQ multiplex PCR; TCRdb keeps only in-frame clonotypes and omits some of them. The sample lists around 100,000 clones, around 88% seen once, with 11% to 15% in the top ten. The specimen sequenced was blood. These receptors all come from a person aged 18 to 75 in good health. CDR3s include the opening cysteine and the closing phenylalanine or tryptophan. A D gene is named only where the DNA matches it firmly. Size is stated for part of the rows, as once, few or many counts, or as a class when the clone is expanded.

j_call,clone_size,d_call,v_call,cdr3_aa,cdr3_nt
TRBJ2-5,.,.,TRBV2,CASQQRSPETQYF,TGTGCCAGCCAACAGCGCTCTCCGGAGACCCAGTACTTC
TRBJ2-2,once,.,TRBV1,CTSSQEKGTQGRLAGGENTGELFF,TGCACCAGCAGCCAAGAAAAGGGCACCCAAGGTCGGCTAGCGGGAGGGGAGAACACCGGGGAGCTGTTTTTT
TRBJ2-3,.,TRBD1,TRBV5-1,CASSVGTGADTQYF,TGCGCCAGCAGCGTCGGGACAGGAGCAGATACGCAGTATTTT
TRBJ1-5,.,TRBD1,TRBV19,CASSPLWDRATNQPQHF,TGTGCCAGTAGCCCCCTATGGGACAGGGCCACCAATCAGCCCCAGCATTTT
TRBJ1-2,few,.,TRBV4-1,CASSQGGDGYTF,TGCGCCAGCAGCCAAGGAGGCGATGGCTACACCTTC
TRBJ1-2,.,.,TRBV5-4,CASSLALSGYGYTF,TGTGCCAGCAGCTTGGCCTTAAGTGGTTATGGCTACACCTTC
TRBJ2-5,.,TRBD1,TRBV7-9,CASSFTRDRVQETQYF,TGTGCCAGCAGCTTTACACGGGACAGGGTGCAAGAGACCCAGTACTTC
TRBJ1-1,once,.,TRBV7-6,CASSPPSAGVRTEAFF,TGTGCCAGCAGCCCACCTAGTGCCGGGGTGAGGACTGAAGCTTTCTTT
TRBJ2-3,.,TRBD2,TRBV7-2,CASSLTAGVGNTQYF,TGTGCCAGCAGCTTAACCGCGGGGGTCGGGAATACGCAGTATTTT
TRBJ2-7,.,.,TRBV19,CASSILSGTGDYEQYF,TGTGCCAGTAGTATACTTTCTGGGACGGGGGACTACGAGCAGTACTTC
TRBJ2-5,.,.,TRBV29-1,CSVEWHTQETQYF,TGCAGCGTTGAGTGGCATACCCAAGAGACCCAGTACTTC
TRBJ2-3,.,TRBD2,TRBV28,CASRPPGLAGDTQYF,TGTGCCAGCCGGCCTCCGGGACTAGCGGGAGATACGCAGTATTTT
TRBJ2-1,.,TRBD2,TRBV5-4,CASSLGLAGEEEQFF,TGTGCCAGCAGCTTAGGGCTAGCGGGAGAGGAGGAGCAGTTCTTC
TRBJ2-1,.,TRBD1,TRBV7-9,CASSPPGTGSNEQFF,TGTGCCAGCAGCCCACCTGGGACAGGGTCCAATGAGCAGTTCTTC
TRBJ2-2,.,.,TRBV2,CASSEVAATGELFF,TGTGCCAGCAGTGAGGTAGCGGCCACCGGGGAGCTGTTTTTT
TRBJ2-7,.,.,TRBV2,CASSPPDRRAYEQYF,TGTGCCAGCAGCCCTCCCGACAGGAGGGCCTACGAGCAGTACTTC
TRBJ1-5,.,.,TRBV9,CASSAGVYSNQPQHF,TGTGCCAGCAGCGCGGGGGTGTATAGCAATCAGCCCCAGCATTTT
TRBJ2-3,.,TRBD1,TRBV7-2,CASSRQGRTDTQYF,TGTGCCAGCAGCCGACAGGGGAGGACAGATACGCAGTATTTT
TRBJ1-5,.,.,TRBV19,CASSIIQGGSHPSDQPQHF,TGTGCCAGTAGTATTATCCAGGGCGGCAGTCATCCTTCCGATCAGCCCCAGCATTTT
TRBJ1-3,.,.,TRBV29-1,CSAHGEGGSGNTIYF,TGCAGCGCCCATGGGGAGGGGGGCTCTGGAAACACCATATATTTT
TRBJ2-1,.,TRBD2,TRBV5-4,CASSLRLAGYNEQFF,TGTGCCAGCAGCTTGAGGCTAGCGGGGTACAATGAGCAGTTCTTC
TRBJ1-4,.,.,TRBV5-4,CASSLGGTNEKLFF,TGTGCCAGCAGCTTGGGGGGAACTAATGAAAAACTGTTTTTT
TRBJ2-7,once,.,TRBV7-2,CASRGFYEQYF,TGTGCCAGCAGGGGATTCTACGAGCAGTACTTC
TRBJ1-2,.,.,TRBV5-6,CASILGSGYGYTF,TGTGCCAGCATCCTAGGGAGTGGCTATGGCTACACCTTC
TRBJ1-1,.,TRBD1,TRBV28,CASGPYRTGTEAFF,TGTGCCAGCGGGCCGTATAGGACAGGCACTGAAGCTTTCTTT
TRBJ2-2,.,.,TRBV5-1,CASSLWAGASNTGELFF,TGCGCCAGCAGCTTGTGGGCAGGGGCTAGTAACACCGGGGAGCTGTTTTTT
TRBJ2-5,.,TRBD2,TRBV5-1,CASSLLVAGAQETQYF,TGCGCCAGCAGCTTGTTAGTAGCGGGAGCGCAGGAGACCCAGTACTTC
TRBJ1-2,.,.,TRBV6-6,CASSYSHTNYGYTF,TGTGCCAGCAGTTACTCCCACACTAACTATGGCTACACCTTC
TRBJ2-1,.,.,TRBV6-5,CASSPVGGANGEQFF,TGTGCCAGCAGTCCCGTGGGGGGGGCGAACGGTGAGCAGTTCTTC
TRBJ1-2,once,TRBD1,TRBV19,CASIPDSTGVLGYTF,TGTGCCAGTATCCCAGACTCCACAGGGGTTTTGGGCTACACCTTC
TRBJ1-1,.,.,TRBV6-1,CASRSGHLNTEAFF,TGTGCCAGCAGGTCAGGACACTTGAACACTGAAGCTTTCTTT
TRBJ2-3,.,TRBD2,TRBV28,CASRPVAGASTDTQYF,TGTGCCAGCAGACCCGTAGCGGGAGCTAGCACAGATACGCAGTATTTT
TRBJ1-5,.,.,TRBV25-1,CASSGGRANQPQHF,TGTGCCAGCAGTGGGGGGAGGGCGAATCAGCCCCAGCATTTT
TRBJ2-7,.,.,TRBV7-8,CASSWGLAYEQYF,TGTGCCAGCAGCTGGGGACTCGCCTACGAGCAGTACTTC
TRBJ2-3,.,.,TRBV6-5,CASRSPRVSTDTQYF,TGTGCCAGCAGGTCCCCTAGGGTTAGCACAGATACGCAGTATTTT
TRBJ2-2,.,.,TRBV7-3,CASSLRGPITGELFF,TGTGCCAGCAGCTTAAGGGGGCCGATCACCGGGGAGCTGTTTTTT
TRBJ1-5,.,TRBD1,TRBV7-2,CASSSSSYRGPIGQPQHF,TGTGCCAGCAGCTCGTCCAGTTACAGGGGACCCATCGGTCAGCCCCAGCATTTT
TRBJ2-7,.,.,TRBV5-1,CASSLEGHPSDEQYF,TGCGCCAGCAGCTTGGAGGGCCACCCAAGTGACGAGCAGTACTTC
TRBJ1-3,.,.,TRBV4-2,CASSHLDTSGNTIYF,TGTGCCAGCAGCCACCTAGACACCTCTGGAAACACCATATATTTT
TRBJ1-2,.,.,TRBV2,CASSGSLANYGYTF,TGTGCCAGCAGTGGCAGCTTAGCTAACTATGGCTACACCTTC
TRBJ2-3,.,TRBD2,TRBV10-2,CASNSGTSGSRYTDTQYF,TGCGCCAGCAATAGCGGGACTAGCGGGAGCCGGTACACAGATACGCAGTATTTT
TRBJ1-6,.,TRBD1,TRBV9,CASSPDRQGNSPLHF,TGTGCCAGCAGCCCCGACCGACAGGGCAATTCACCCCTCCACTTT
TRBJ2-7,.,.,TRBV6-5,CASSRDGFSLQYF,TGTGCCAGCAGTAGGGACGGCTTTAGTCTGCAGTACTTC
TRBJ2-3,few,.,TRBV27,CASSYRTPTDTQYF,TGTGCCAGCAGCTACAGGACGCCGACAGATACGCAGTATTTT
TRBJ1-2,.,.,TRBV28,CASREVYGYTF,TGTGCCAGCAGGGAGGTCTATGGCTACACCTTC
TRBJ2-7,few,TRBD1,TRBV2,CASSRTGTSYEQYF,TGTGCCAGCAGCCGGACAGGGACTTCCTACGAGCAGTACTTC
TRBJ2-3,once,.,TRBV2,CATEGWRTDTQYF,TGTGCCACAGAGGGGTGGCGCACAGATACGCAGTATTTT
TRBJ2-1,.,TRBD2,TRBV7-8,CASSLVGLAGGNEQFF,TGTGCCAGCAGCTTAGTCGGACTAGCGGGAGGCAATGAGCAGTTCTTC
TRBJ1-5,.,.,TRBV6-1,CASSLDTLNQPQHF,TGTGCCAGCAGTCTCGACACTCTAAATCAGCCCCAGCATTTT
TRBJ1-4,.,.,TRBV5-4,CASSSDPHEKLFF,TGTGCCAGCAGCTCTGACCCTCATGAAAAACTGTTTTTT
TRBJ1-6,.,TRBD1,TRBV5-6,CASSPARARDRDNSPLHF,TGTGCCAGCAGCCCCGCGCGGGCCCGGGACAGAGATAATTCACCCCTCCACTTT
TRBJ1-6,.,TRBD1,TRBV10-3,CAIGRTGPKANSPLHF,TGTGCCATCGGGAGGACAGGCCCCAAGGCGAATTCACCCCTCCACTTT
TRBJ1-4,.,.,TRBV28,CASSPPRGKLFF,TGTGCCAGCAGTCCCCCCCGGGGAAAACTGTTTTTT
TRBJ2-1,.,.,TRBV6-1,CASSGEFPDKQFF,TGTGCCAGCAGTGGAGAATTTCCCGATAAGCAGTTCTTC
TRBJ1-1,.,TRBD1,TRBV6-1,CATLFSGGAAEAFF,TGTGCCACCTTATTTTCAGGGGGCGCGGCTGAAGCTTTCTTT
TRBJ1-2,.,.,TRBV7-3,CASSPGGDGYGYTF,TGTGCCAGCAGCCCCGGAGGGGATGGGTATGGCTACACCTTC
TRBJ1-2,.,TRBD1,TRBV7-2,CASSLGGQGRMGGGYTF,TGTGCCAGCAGCTTAGGAGGACAGGGAAGAATGGGAGGCGGCTACACCTTC
TRBJ1-2,.,.,TRBV5-1,CASSLDQGPYGYTF,TGCGCCAGCAGCTTGGACCAGGGACCGTATGGCTACACCTTC
TRBJ1-1,.,.,TRBV10-3,CAISEGGDLEAFF,TGTGCCATCAGTGAGGGCGGGGATCTTGAGGCTTTCTTT
TRBJ2-7,.,.,TRBV18,CASSPPTPAWSEQYF,TGTGCCAGCTCACCACCAACCCCAGCCTGGTCCGAGCAGTACTTC